This T cell receptor (beta chain) was profiled in a study of CD8 T cells in Susac syndrome. The authors reverse transcribed roughly 0.5 to 1 ug RNA with random hexamers. The amplification used immunoSEQ multiplex PCR on TCR beta CDR3; it spanned 54 Vbeta and 13 Jbeta. Using its own MiXCR run on the immunoSEQ multiplex PCR reads, TCRdb lists one record per CDR3 protein. Among 110,000 or so distinct CDR3 sequences, 94% were seen once, and the ten largest hold 0.095% to 0.1%. Of note for this clonotype: Antigen: not known.

In germline, CDR1 is SNHLY, CDR2 FYNNEI. The trim removed 1 base at V and 4 bases at J, leaving 12 bases unmatched. The CDR3 runs 17 residues. Study results and caveats: The study conceded that relatively few individuals underwent its TCR sequencing and HLA analysis.

The chain joins TRBV2 to TRBJ1-2; TRBD1 aligns across 7 bases. The sample consisted of CD4+ T cells from PBMCs. The sequence came from a human donor in good health. CDR3 sequence: CASSEVPLGGGGYGYTF. CDR3 bases: TGTGCCAGCAGTGAAGTCCCCTTGGGAGGGGGCGGCTATGGCTACACCTTC.